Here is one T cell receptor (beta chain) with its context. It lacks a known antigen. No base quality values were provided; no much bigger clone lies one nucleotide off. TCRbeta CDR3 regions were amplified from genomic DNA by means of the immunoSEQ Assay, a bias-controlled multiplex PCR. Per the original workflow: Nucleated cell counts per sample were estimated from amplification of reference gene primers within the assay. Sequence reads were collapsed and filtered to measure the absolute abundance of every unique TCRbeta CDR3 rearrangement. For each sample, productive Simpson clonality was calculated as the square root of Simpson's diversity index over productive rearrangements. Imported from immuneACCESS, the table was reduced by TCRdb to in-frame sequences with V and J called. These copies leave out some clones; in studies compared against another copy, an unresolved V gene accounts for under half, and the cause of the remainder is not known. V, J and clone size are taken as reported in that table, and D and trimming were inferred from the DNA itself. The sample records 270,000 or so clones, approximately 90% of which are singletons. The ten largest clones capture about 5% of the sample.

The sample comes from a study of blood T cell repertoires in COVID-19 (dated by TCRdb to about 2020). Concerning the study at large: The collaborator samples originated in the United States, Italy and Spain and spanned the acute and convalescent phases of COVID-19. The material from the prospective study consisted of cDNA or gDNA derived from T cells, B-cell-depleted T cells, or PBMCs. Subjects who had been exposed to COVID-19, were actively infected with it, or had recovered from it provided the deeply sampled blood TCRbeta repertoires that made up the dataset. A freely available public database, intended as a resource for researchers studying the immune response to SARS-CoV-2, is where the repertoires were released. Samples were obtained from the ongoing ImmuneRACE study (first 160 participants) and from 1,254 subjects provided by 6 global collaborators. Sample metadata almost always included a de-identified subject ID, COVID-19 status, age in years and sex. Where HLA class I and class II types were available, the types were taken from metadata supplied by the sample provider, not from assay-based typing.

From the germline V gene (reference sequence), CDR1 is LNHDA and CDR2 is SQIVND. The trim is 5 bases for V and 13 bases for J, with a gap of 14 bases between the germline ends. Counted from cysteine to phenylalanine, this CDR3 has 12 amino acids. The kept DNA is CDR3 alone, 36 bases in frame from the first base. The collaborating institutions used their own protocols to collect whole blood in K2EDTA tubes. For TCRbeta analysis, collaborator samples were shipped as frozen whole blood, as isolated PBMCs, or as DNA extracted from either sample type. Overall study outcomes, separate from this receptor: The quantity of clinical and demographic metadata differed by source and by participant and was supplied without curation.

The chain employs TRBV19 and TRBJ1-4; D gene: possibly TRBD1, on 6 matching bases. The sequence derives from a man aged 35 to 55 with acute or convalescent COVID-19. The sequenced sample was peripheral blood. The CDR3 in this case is CASSHQTGRLFF. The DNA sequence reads TGTGCCAGTAGTCACCAGACAGGCAGACTGTTTTTT. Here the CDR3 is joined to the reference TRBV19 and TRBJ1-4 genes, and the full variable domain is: DGGITQSPKYLFRKEGQNVTLSCEQNLNHDAMYWYRQDPGQGLRLIYYSQIVNDFQKGDIAEGYSVSREKKESFPLTVTSAQKNPTAFYLCASSHQTGRLFFGSGTQLSVL.